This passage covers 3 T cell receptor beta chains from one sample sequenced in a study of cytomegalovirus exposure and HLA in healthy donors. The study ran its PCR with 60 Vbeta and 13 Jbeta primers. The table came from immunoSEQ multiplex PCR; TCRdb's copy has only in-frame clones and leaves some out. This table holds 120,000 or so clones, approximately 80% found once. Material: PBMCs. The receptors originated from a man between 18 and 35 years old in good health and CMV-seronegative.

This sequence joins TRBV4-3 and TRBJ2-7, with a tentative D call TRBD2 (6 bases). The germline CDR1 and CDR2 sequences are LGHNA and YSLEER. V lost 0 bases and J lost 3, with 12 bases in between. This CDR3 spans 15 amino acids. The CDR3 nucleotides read TGCGCCAGCAGCCAAGAAGACCTGCGGGGCTACGAGCAGTACTTC. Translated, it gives CASSQEDLRGYEQYF.

CDR3 nucleotide sequence: TGTGCCAGCAGCCCGACCCATAGCACCCAGTACTTC. Its translation is CASSPTHSTQYF. The chain combines TRBV6-5 with TRBJ2-5, with D hard to call. The CDR3 runs to 12 residues. V dropped 6 bases and J dropped 8 bases, with 13 bases sitting between them. Germline assignment: CDR1 MNHEY and CDR2 SVGAGI.

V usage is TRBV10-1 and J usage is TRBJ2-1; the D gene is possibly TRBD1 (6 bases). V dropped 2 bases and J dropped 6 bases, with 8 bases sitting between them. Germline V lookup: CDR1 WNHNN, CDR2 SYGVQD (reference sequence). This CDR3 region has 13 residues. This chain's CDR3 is CASSEARGNEQFF. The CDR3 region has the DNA TGCGCCAGCAGTGAGGCCAGGGGCAATGAGCAGTTCTTC.